The 26 T cell receptor beta chains presented below share a single source sample, sequenced in a study of T cells in Graves' hyperthyroidism and ophthalmopathy. RNA transcripts served as the template for amplifying TCR beta CDR3 regions. The primer set for the first-round RT-PCR of the TCR CDR3 was HTBI. Via MiXCR, TCRdb re-called the multiplex PCR reads, giving one row per CDR3 protein. The repertoire holds 20,000 or so distinct CDR3 sequences, with approximately 54% as singletons. Sequenced material: blood. The receptors shown here come from a woman aged 35 to 49 with Graves' hyperthyroidism that later progressed to Graves' ophthalmopathy.

V is TRBV19 and J is TRBJ2-2, with TRBD2 matching 15 bases. V lost 3 bases to trimming and J lost 2 bases; unmatched junction nucleotides: 4. Germline CDR1 reads LNHDA; CDR2 reads SQIVND (reference sequence). The CDR3 consists of 18 residues. This CDR3 is CASSMGLAGGYNTGELFF. DNA of the CDR3: TGTGCCAGTAGTATGGGACTAGCGGGAGGATACAACACCGGGGAGCTGTTTTTT. The variable domain in full, with the rest retrieved from reference TRBV19 and TRBJ2-2, is DGGITQSPKYLFRKEGQNVTLSCEQNLNHDAMYWYRQDPGQGLRLIYYSQIVNDFQKGDIAEGYSVSREKKESFPLTVTSAQKNPTAFYLCASSMGLAGGYNTGELFFGEGSRLTVL.

Concerning this clonotype itself: Germline is not matched at one junction end, which may reflect a read error. The V and J genes are TRBV20-1 and TRBJ1-6; D gene uncertain. This CDR3 spans 10 amino acids. Germline V lookup: CDR1 DFQATT, CDR2 SNEGSKA (reference sequence). The CDR3 here is CSARDSALHF. In DNA form, the CDR3 reads TGCAGTGCTAGAGATTCAGCCCTCCACTTT.

This clonotype was detected ten times or more. V is TRBV11-3 and J is TRBJ2-1, with 14 bases aligning to TRBD2. CDR1 is SGHNT, CDR2 YENEEA, per germline. The CDR3 length is 16 residues. Unmatched junction bases numbered 8, after V lost 4 bases and J lost 9 bases. The CDR3 reads CASSSEGTSGSSEQFF. DNA of the CDR3: TGTGCCAGCAGCTCAGAGGGGACTAGCGGGAGTAGTGAGCAGTTCTTC.

The chain recombines TRBV29-1 with TRBJ2-2, with unresolved D. This CDR3 spans 10 amino acids. The germline gives CDR1 SQVTM, CDR2 ANQGSEA. V was cut by 5 bases and J by 7 bases, with 5 bases left in between. The CDR3 region is CSVSSGELFF. DNA of the CDR3: TGCAGCGTTTCTAGCGGGGAGCTGTTTTTT.

This clonotype was picked up a small number of times. The chain has TRBV19 and TRBJ2-1, with 8 positions matching TRBD2. Germline V gene data show CDR1 as LNHDA and CDR2 as SQIVND (reference sequence). After removal of 7 bases from V and 5 bases from J, the junction contained 7 bases not matched to a gene. The CDR3 is made up of 14 amino acids. DNA for the CDR3: TGTGCCAGTACCCAGACTAGCGCAGACAATGAGCAGTTCTTC. Its protein is CASTQTSADNEQFF.

This clonotype was detected only a few times. This chain uses TRBV2 with TRBJ1-2; 9 bases are a match to TRBD1. The length of the CDR3 is 14 residues. The junction had 2 bases not matched to a gene; V was cut back by 6 bases and J by 0 bases. Germline lookup yields CDR1 SNHLY and CDR2 FYNNEI. The CDR3 region is CASRGTGSNYGYTF. The CDR3 nucleotides read TGTGCCAGCAGGGGGACAGGGTCTAACTATGGCTACACCTTC.

Regarding this clonotype: Germline is not matched at one junction end, which may reflect a read error. The rearrangement links TRBV5-1 to TRBJ2-3; D is perhaps TRBD2 (7 bases). CDR1 and CDR2 (germline): SGHRS, YFSETQ. The CDR3 has 14 residues. The CDR3 spells CASSLRGDKDTQCF. In DNA, the CDR3 is TGCGCCAGTAGCTTACGGGGGGACAAAGATACGCAGTGTTTT. The full variable domain, with the rest looked up from reference TRBV5-1 and TRBJ2-3, is KAGVTQTPRYLIKTRGQQVTLSCSPISGHRSVSWYQQTPGQGLQFLFEYFSETQRNKGNFPGRFSGRQFSNSRSEMNVSTLELGDSALYLCASSLRGDKDTQCFGPGTRLTVL.

This clonotype has just a few counts. This rearrangement joins TRBV9 to TRBJ2-7; 9 nucleotides match TRBD1. This CDR3 contains 16 residues. CDR1 is SGDLS and CDR2 is YYNGEE in the germline V gene. V trimming: 3 bases; J trimming: 6 bases; junction bases outside the gene matches: 13. The CDR3 DNA reads TGTGCCAGCAGCGCAACAACCGGGACAGGGTTTGCCGAGCAGTACTTC. This sequence encodes CASSATTGTGFAEQYF.

As concerns this clonotype: The junction shows a germline mismatch at one end, possibly a read error. The chain links TRBV29-1 to TRBJ1-1; no reliable D call. CDR1 is SQVTM, CDR2 ANQGSEA, per germline. This CDR3 spans 12 amino acids. The DNA of the CDR3 is TGCAGCGTTCCCGGGTCAGACACTGAAGCCTACTTT. This sequence encodes CSVPGSDTEAYF.

The table lists this clonotype with a few counts. Written as DNA, the CDR3 is TGTGCCACACGCGGGATCGCATCCTACGAGCAGTACTTC. This encodes CATRGIASYEQYF. The chain has TRBV15 and TRBJ2-7; D perhaps matches TRBD2 (6 bases). V was clipped by 9 bases and J by 1 base, with 13 bases between them. Germline loops: CDR1 LNHNV, CDR2 YYDKDF (reference sequence). This CDR3 is 13 amino acids long.

Many counts were recorded for this clonotype. The chain has TRBV5-4 and TRBJ1-2; TRBD1 agrees at 7 bases. Looked up from germline, CDR1 is SGHNT and CDR2 is YYREEE (reference sequence). The CDR3 has 14 residues. V shed 3 bases and J 5 bases; nucleotides not matched to a gene: 7. The CDR3 nucleotides read TGTGCCAGCAGCTCGGGACAGACCAGTTATGGCTACACCTTC. As protein: CASSSGQTSYGYTF.

This clonotype was found once. The chain employs TRBV5-1 and TRBJ1-2; perhaps TRBD1 as D (5 bases). Germline V gives CDR1 SGHRS, CDR2 YFSETQ. The CDR3 consists of 14 residues. Trimming removed 0 bases from V and 6 bases from J, with 12 bases in between. CDR3 nucleotide sequence: TGCGCCAGCAGCTTGGGAGGGGTGGAAAATGGCTACACCTTC. Translation: CASSLGGVENGYTF.

The genes are TRBV7-3 and TRBJ2-1, with a tentative D call TRBD1 (10 bases). V lost 4 bases and J lost 3, with 25 bases in between. The CDR3 has 19 residues. CDR1 and CDR2 from the germline V gene are SGHTA and FQGTGA. CDR3 DNA sequence: TGTGCCAGCAGCTACCGACAGGGGGCCTTAGCGGGAGTCTACAATGAGCAGTTCTTC. It specifies CASSYRQGALAGVYNEQFF.

Comments on this clonotype: As the CDR3 is not closed by the conserved phenylalanine or tryptophan, this likely results from a read error. This rearrangement joins TRBV25-1 to TRBJ2-5, with TRBD2 identical over 10 bases. CDR3 length equals 19 residues. Germline V lookup: CDR1 MGHDK, CDR2 SYGVNS. J was trimmed by 2 bases and V by 3 bases; bases with no gene match: 15. The CDR3 nucleotides read TGTGCCAGCAGTGAGACGAAGCATCTAGCGGGAGTGGAACAAGAGACCCAGTACCTC. It encodes CASSETKHLAGVEQETQYL.

The gene calls are TRBV7-3 and TRBJ2-1; the D call may be TRBD1 or TRBD2 (5 bases each). This CDR3 is 13 amino acids long. CDR1 and CDR2 (germline): SGHTA, FQGTGA. Trimming shortened V by 5 bases and J by 5 bases, and 10 bases separated the two germline ends. Written as DNA, the CDR3 is TGTGCCAGCAGCCTGGGACGCCACAATGAGCAGTTCTTC. It translates to CASSLGRHNEQFF.

A few counts support this clonotype. This sequence joins TRBV20-1 and TRBJ1-1; D remains unclear. The CDR3 runs to 12 residues. Germline V gene sequence: CDR1 DFQATT, CDR2 SNEGSKA (reference sequence). V dropped 0 bases and J dropped 3 bases, with 5 bases sitting between them. The CDR3 region has the DNA TGCAGTGCTAGAGATACTGACACTGAAGCTTTCTTT. Translation gives CSARDTDTEAFF.

The chain carries TRBV20-1 and TRBJ2-1; D is ambiguous. V shed 0 bases and J shed 0 bases, with 12 bases lying between them. The germline CDR1 and CDR2 sequences are DFQATT and SNEGSKA (reference sequence). This CDR3 contains 16 residues. The CDR3 DNA sequence: TGCAGTGCTAGAGACGTCAGCGTCAGCTCCTACAATGAGCAGTTCTTC. As protein: CSARDVSVSSYNEQFF.

This rearrangement joins TRBV10-3 to TRBJ1-1; the D gene is possibly TRBD1 (5 bases). In germline, CDR1 is ENHRY, CDR2 SYGVKD. Trimming removed 5 bases from V and 0 bases from J, with 10 bases in between. CDR3 length: 14 residues. As DNA, the CDR3 is TGTGCCATCAGTCCATCAGGGATGAACACTGAAGCTTTCTTT. Translation gives CAISPSGMNTEAFF.

Many counts were recorded for this clonotype. The chain carries TRBV6-1 and TRBJ2-1, with 9 bases aligning to TRBD2. CDR3 length: 14 amino acids. The junction had 7 bases not matched to a gene; V was cut back by 7 bases and J by 6 bases. Germline-derived CDR1 and CDR2 are MNHNS and SASEGT. The CDR3 DNA is TGTGCCAGCAAGGGGGCGGGAGGGTCCAATGAGCAGTTCTTC. Translation gives CASKGAGGSNEQFF.

The V gene is TRBV20-1, the J gene TRBJ2-1; 7 bases align to TRBD2. Germline V lookup: CDR1 DFQATT, CDR2 SNEGSKA (reference sequence). V shed 1 base, J shed 3 bases, and the junction held 9 bases outside the gene matches. The CDR3 extends over 16 amino acids. As DNA, the CDR3 is TGCAGTGCTAGAGCTTCCACTAGCGTCAGCTACAATGAGCAGTTCTTC. It encodes CSARASTSVSYNEQFF.

By its share, this clonotype is medium-sized (0.01 to 0.1%). This chain links TRBV19 with TRBJ2-7; the D is unclear. Germline V gene data show CDR1 as LNHDA and CDR2 as SQIVND (reference sequence). The CDR3 has 14 amino acids. Trimming took 5 bases from V and 8 from J, leaving 19 bases between them. CDR3 amino acids: CASSPPAGATKQYF. Written as DNA, the CDR3 is TGTGCCAGTAGTCCCCCCGCCGGCGCTACGAAGCAGTACTTC.

This clonotype was found a few times. The chain is built from TRBV9 and TRBJ2-7; TRBD2 matches 11 bases. The length of the CDR3 is 15 residues. V lost 4 bases and J lost 5; bases outside the gene matches: 8. Germline values: CDR1 SGDLS, CDR2 YYNGEE. CDR3 nucleotides: TGTGCCAGCAGCCTGGGACTAGCGGACGGAAACGAGCAGTACTTC. Encoded protein: CASSLGLADGNEQYF.

This clonotype was counted between two and nine times. The rearrangement uses TRBV7-9 and TRBJ2-7; D call uncertain. CDR1 SEHNR and CDR2 FQNEAQ come from the germline V gene (reference sequence). The CDR3 loop spans 13 amino acids. The V and J ends lost 3 bases and 5 bases respectively, with 11 bases between them. The CDR3 DNA follows: TGTGCCAGCAGCTTTGGCCCCCCGGACGAGCAGTACTTC. Its protein is CASSFGPPDEQYF.

Concerning this clonotype: At one end the junction does not follow the germline gene, possibly because of a read error. This rearrangement joins TRBV20-1 to TRBJ2-1; D uncertain. The length of the CDR3 is 11 residues. The germline CDR1 and CDR2 sequences are DFQATT and SNEGSKA (reference sequence). The CDR3 DNA follows: TGCAGTGTTAGAGATGTGGGCAGTTCGGTCTTC. This encodes CSVRDVGSSVF.

The chain employs TRBV29-1 and TRBJ1-4; D unclear. Between the trimmed V and J ends, which lost 7 bases and 8 bases, there was a span of 14 bases. This CDR3 spans 12 amino acids. Germline V gene lookup returns CDR1 SQVTM and CDR2 ANQGSEA. The CDR3 loop reads CSASSLGEKLFF. The CDR3 DNA reads as TGCAGCGCCAGCAGTTTAGGCGAAAAACTGTTTTTT.

The chain employs TRBV7-8 and TRBJ1-2, with D possibly TRBD1 on 6 matching bases. V was trimmed by 4 bases and J by 4 bases, leaving 13 bases between them. This CDR3 comprises 14 residues. Germline CDR1 SGHVS, CDR2 FQNEAQ. CDR3 residues: CASSSPGARYGYTF. The DNA of the CDR3 is TGTGCCAGCAGCTCCCCGGGGGCGCGCTATGGCTACACCTTC.